A single sample gave rise to the 5 T cell receptor beta chains below, sequenced in a study of cytomegalovirus exposure and HLA in healthy donors. In the PCR, 60 Vbeta and 13 Jbeta primers were used. Using immunoSEQ multiplex PCR, the repertoire was profiled, and TCRdb retains in-frame clones only, with some absent. The sample contains 98,000 or so clones, about 74% of which appear only once. The sequenced sample consisted of PBMCs. These receptors originate from a man between 60 and 75 years old in good health and CMV-seropositive.

The genes are TRBV6-6 and TRBJ1-1; D is unresolved. The CDR3 runs 15 residues. The germline CDR1 and CDR2 sequences are MNHNY and SVGAGI (reference sequence). V was trimmed by 5 bases and J by 1 base, leaving 14 bases between them. CDR3 sequence: CASSTRGGSNTEAFF. The CDR3 nucleotides are TGTGCCAGCAGTACCCGAGGAGGGTCGAACACTGAAGCTTTCTTT.

The J gene is TRBJ2-4, the V gene TRBV11-2; the D gene is possibly TRBD2 (6 bases). Per the germline V gene, CDR1 is SGHAT and CDR2 is FQNNGV. V lost 6 bases and J lost 8, with 14 bases in between. This CDR3 comprises 13 residues. The CDR3 nucleotides are TGTGCCAGCAGAGGTGGGACTTTGCACATTCAGTACTTC. Translation: CASRGGTLHIQYF.

This CDR3 reads CASSAGGPDTQYF. The CDR3 DNA reads as TGTGCCAGCTCAGCGGGGGGCCCAGATACGCAGTATTTT. The chain combines TRBV27 with TRBJ2-3; 9 bases agree with TRBD2. The CDR3 extends over 13 amino acids. CDR1 and CDR2 (germline): MNHEY, SMNVEV (reference sequence). J gave up 4 bases and V 8 bases, and 4 bases lay outside the gene matches.

V and J are TRBV19 and TRBJ2-2, with 7 bases matching TRBD2. The CDR3 runs 13 residues. CDR1 and CDR2 from the germline V gene are LNHDA and SQIVND (reference sequence). J was trimmed by 8 bases and V by 3 bases; bases with no gene match: 3. CDR3 residues: CASSIGRAGELFF. CDR3 nucleotides: TGTGCCAGTAGTATTGGGAGGGCTGGGGAGCTGTTTTTT.

This clone was observed a few times. The chain carries TRBV12-5 and TRBJ2-7; the match to TRBD1 covers 8 bases. From germline, CDR1 is LGHNT and CDR2 FRNRAP. The CDR3 is 17 amino acids. J gave up 2 bases and V 4 bases, and 13 bases lay outside the gene matches. CDR3 loop: CASGSHPPGQVPYEQYF. The CDR3 DNA reads as TGTGCTAGTGGTTCGCATCCGCCGGGACAGGTACCCTACGAGCAGTACTTC.